This T cell receptor beta chain was profiled in a study of blood T cell repertoires in COVID-19 (dated by TCRdb to 2020 to 2022). About the investigation overall: Samples from collaborators originated in the United States, Italy and Spain and spanned both the acute and convalescent phases of COVID-19. A de-identified subject ID, COVID-19 status, age in years and sex were almost always included in the sample metadata. Deeply sampled blood TCRbeta repertoires from subjects exposed to, actively infected with, or recovered from COVID-19 were included in the dataset. The prospective study material was composed of cDNA or gDNA derived from T cells, B-cell-depleted T cells, or PBMCs. The repertoires were released in a freely available public database meant as a resource for research on the immune response to SARS-CoV-2. Where available, HLA class I and class II types were taken from metadata supplied by the sample provider and were not determined by assay-based typing. Samples came from the ongoing ImmuneRACE study (first 160 participants) plus 1,254 subjects from 6 global collaborators.

As regards this clone: There is no known antigen for this receptor. Base qualities are not at hand, and no much larger clone is one base apart.

TCRbeta CDR3 regions were amplified from genomic DNA by means of the immunoSEQ Assay, a bias-controlled multiplex PCR. The source study handled its data this way. The number of nucleated cells in each sample was estimated from the amplification of reference gene primers within the assay. To quantify the absolute abundance of each unique TCRbeta CDR3 rearrangement, sequence reads were collapsed and filtered. For each sample, productive Simpson clonality was calculated by taking the square root of Simpson's diversity index across productive rearrangements. This is the immuneACCESS table as TCRdb keeps it, with only in-frame sequences that have V and J called. A part of the clones is gone; compared with another copy, unresolved V genes explain less than half, and the rest is unexplained. That table gives V, J and clone size, and the DNA gave D and trimming. The sample profile shows 310,000 or so clones; around 86% of them were found once. In total, the top ten clones hold 1% of the sample.

Overall results and qualifications from the work: How much clinical and demographic metadata was included differed by source and by participant, and the metadata was provided uncurated.

Each collaborating institution followed its own protocols to collect whole blood in K2EDTA tubes. For TCRbeta analysis, collaborators shipped samples as frozen whole blood, isolated PBMCs, or DNA extracted from either of those sample types. The germline V end is reduced by 6 bases and the J end by 7 bases; junction bases left unmatched: 7. CDR1 and CDR2, looked up from the germline V gene, are MDHEN and SYDVKM. The CDR3 goes from the cysteine to the phenylalanine over 13 residues. The read is trimmed to its CDR3 DNA, 39 bases read in frame from base 1. The clonotype originates from a man between 45 and 60 years old with active or convalescent COVID-19. Sequencing was done on a sample of peripheral blood. Recombination joined TRBV28 with TRBJ1-2; 8 of the junction bases match TRBD1. The CDR3 protein sequence reads: CASRPGQGAGYTF. The sequenced DNA is TGTGCCAGCAGACCTGGACAGGGTGCTGGCTACACCTTC.